Listed below are T cell receptor beta chains from one sample, sequenced in a study of graft-versus-host responses after intestinal transplantation. Antigens of these TCRs are unknown. Measured with immunoSEQ multiplex PCR; TCRdb has only the in-frame clones, and not every one. The table has some 97,000 clones, more than 85% seen once. The material sequenced was unstimulated CD4+ T cells sorted from spleen or lymph node cells, taken before transplant. The source is a human donor who was the organ donor for an intestinal transplant. The CDR3 runs from the conserved cysteine through the conserved F or W. Each record gives: clone size, J gene, D gene, V gene, CDR3 DNA, CDR3 protein. D genes are given only for firm matches. Not all rows give a size; the values are once, few, many and, for expanded clones, a class.

clone size: -; J gene: TRBJ2-2; D gene: -; V gene: TRBV4-2; CDR3 DNA: TGTGCCAGCAGCCGCGTTCATAACACCGGGGAGCTGTTTTTT; CDR3 protein: CASSRVHNTGELFF
clone size: -; J gene: TRBJ2-3; D gene: -; V gene: TRBV25-1; CDR3 DNA: TGTGCCAGCAGACCCGGGGGGCGCACAGATACGCAGTATTTT; CDR3 protein: CASRPGGRTDTQYF
clone size: few; J gene: TRBJ1-3; D gene: -; V gene: TRBV10-3; CDR3 DNA: TGTGCCATCAGTGAGGGGGTTGGACTTGGATCTGGAAACACCATATATTTT; CDR3 protein: CAISEGVGLGSGNTIYF
clone size: -; J gene: TRBJ1-6; D gene: TRBD1; V gene: TRBV6-5; CDR3 DNA: TGTGCCAGCAGCTACAGGGGTTCACCCCTCCACTTT; CDR3 protein: CASSYRGSPLHF
clone size: -; J gene: TRBJ2-3; D gene: -; V gene: TRBV5-1; CDR3 DNA: TGCGCCAGCAGCTTGCGAGGTGGGGTAAGCACAGATACGCAGTATTTT; CDR3 protein: CASSLRGGVSTDTQYF
clone size: -; J gene: TRBJ1-6; D gene: -; V gene: TRBV9; CDR3 DNA: TGTGCCAGCAGCGCCTCCAGACAGATCTATAATTCACCCCTCCACTTT; CDR3 protein: CASSASRQIYNSPLHF
clone size: -; J gene: TRBJ1-1; D gene: -; V gene: TRBV25-1; CDR3 DNA: TGTGCCAGCAGTGAATTGGTGGGCGGAGGAGGAACTGAAGCTTTCTTT; CDR3 protein: CASSELVGGGGTEAFF
clone size: -; J gene: TRBJ2-4; D gene: TRBD1; V gene: TRBV9; CDR3 DNA: TGTGCCAGCAGCGGAGGGACAGGGAAAAACATTCAGTACTTC; CDR3 protein: CASSGGTGKNIQYF
clone size: once; J gene: TRBJ1-5; D gene: -; V gene: TRBV28; CDR3 DNA: TGTGCCAGCAACGAACCCGGGCAGCCCCAGCATTTT; CDR3 protein: CASNEPGQPQHF
clone size: once; J gene: TRBJ2-7; D gene: TRBD2; V gene: TRBV5-4; CDR3 DNA: TGTGCCAGCAGCTTGGAGGGTAGCGGGGGGCACTACGAGCAGTACTTC; CDR3 protein: CASSLEGSGGHYEQYF
clone size: -; J gene: TRBJ2-7; D gene: TRBD1; V gene: TRBV5-6; CDR3 DNA: TGTGCCAGCAGCTTGGATGGGACAGCTCCCCTTTTAGGCGAGCAGTACTTC; CDR3 protein: CASSLDGTAPLLGEQYF
clone size: -; J gene: TRBJ1-2; D gene: -; V gene: TRBV6-5; CDR3 DNA: TGTGCCAGCAGCCGGGGGGACTATGGCTACACCTTC; CDR3 protein: CASSRGDYGYTF
clone size: -; J gene: TRBJ2-3; D gene: TRBD2; V gene: TRBV5-1; CDR3 DNA: TGCGCCAGCAGCTTAGCGGGGAGCACAGATACGCAGTATTTT; CDR3 protein: CASSLAGSTDTQYF
clone size: few; J gene: TRBJ2-6; D gene: TRBD1; V gene: TRBV19; CDR3 DNA: TGTGCCAGTAGTGGACAGGGGGCAGCCGGGGCCAACGTCCTGACTTTC; CDR3 protein: CASSGQGAAGANVLTF
clone size: few; J gene: TRBJ2-5; D gene: -; V gene: TRBV6-1; CDR3 DNA: TGTGCCAGCACCCGGGACTTCCAAGAGACCCAGTACTTC; CDR3 protein: CASTRDFQETQYF
clone size: -; J gene: TRBJ2-7; D gene: -; V gene: TRBV28; CDR3 DNA: TGTGCCAGCAGTCAACACCGCTGGGGTTCCACCTACGAGCAGTACTTC; CDR3 protein: CASSQHRWGSTYEQYF
clone size: -; J gene: TRBJ1-1; D gene: -; V gene: TRBV4-1; CDR3 DNA: TGCGCCAGCAGCCAAGATATTTTACGTGTGAGGATTTTCGAAAACACTAACACTGAAGCTTTCTTT; CDR3 protein: CASSQDILRVRIFENTNTEAFF
clone size: -; J gene: TRBJ1-1; D gene: TRBD1; V gene: TRBV27; CDR3 DNA: TGTGCCAGCAGACAATACCAAGGGACAGGAGTTAGGGGCACTGAAGCTTTCTTT; CDR3 protein: CASRQYQGTGVRGTEAFF
clone size: -; J gene: TRBJ2-2; D gene: -; V gene: TRBV5-1; CDR3 DNA: TGCGCCGGCAGCCGAGACGGAAACACCGGGGAGCTGTTTTTT; CDR3 protein: CAGSRDGNTGELFF
clone size: -; J gene: TRBJ1-3; D gene: -; V gene: TRBV28; CDR3 DNA: TGTGCCAGCAGTTTCAGCACAGGGATGAGGCACACCATATATTTT; CDR3 protein: CASSFSTGMRHTIYF
clone size: -; J gene: TRBJ2-3; D gene: -; V gene: TRBV10-3; CDR3 DNA: TGTGCCATCAATAGCGCTAGCACAGATACGCAGTATTTT; CDR3 protein: CAINSASTDTQYF
clone size: -; J gene: TRBJ1-5; D gene: TRBD1; V gene: TRBV9; CDR3 DNA: TGTGCCAGCAGCTTAGGACAGGGAATGGACAATCAGCCCCAGCATTTT; CDR3 protein: CASSLGQGMDNQPQHF
clone size: -; J gene: TRBJ2-7; D gene: -; V gene: TRBV19; CDR3 DNA: TGTGCCAGTAGCTTTGGGGGGACCTACGAGCAGTACTTC; CDR3 protein: CASSFGGTYEQYF
clone size: -; J gene: TRBJ2-3; D gene: TRBD1; V gene: TRBV18; CDR3 DNA: TGTGCCAGCTCACCACGCTTCGGGACAGTGAGCACAGATACGCAGTATTTT; CDR3 protein: CASSPRFGTVSTDTQYF
clone size: -; J gene: TRBJ2-3; D gene: -; V gene: TRBV4-1; CDR3 DNA: TGCGCCAGCAGCCGGACAGCTAGCACAGATACGCAGTATTTT; CDR3 protein: CASSRTASTDTQYF
clone size: once; J gene: TRBJ2-6; D gene: -; V gene: TRBV28; CDR3 DNA: TGTGCCAGCAATAAACAGGGTTCTGGGGCCAACGTCCTGACTTTC; CDR3 protein: CASNKQGSGANVLTF
clone size: -; J gene: TRBJ2-2; D gene: -; V gene: TRBV5-5; CDR3 DNA: TGTGCCAGCAGCCACGACAGCTGGACCGCGAACACCGGGGAGCTGTTTTTT; CDR3 protein: CASSHDSWTANTGELFF
clone size: -; J gene: TRBJ1-2; D gene: -; V gene: TRBV6-1; CDR3 DNA: TGTGCCAGCGAGGGAGAGAGGGCCTATGGCTACACCTTC; CDR3 protein: CASEGERAYGYTF
clone size: -; J gene: TRBJ2-7; D gene: TRBD2; V gene: TRBV7-2; CDR3 DNA: TGTGCCAGCAGCTTAGCGGGGGGGTCGACCTACGAGCAGTACTTC; CDR3 protein: CASSLAGGSTYEQYF